The entry below describes one T cell receptor (beta chain). These data originate in a study of blood T cell repertoires in COVID-19. Study in general: T cells, B-cell-depleted T cells, or PBMCs provided the cDNA or gDNA that served as material.

Per germline, CDR1 SGHTA and CDR2 FQGTGA. Unmatched junction bases numbered 6, after V lost 3 bases and J lost 4 bases. The CDR3 consists of 16 residues. TCRdb's copy holds only in-frame clones and misses some; the assay was immunoSEQ multiplex PCR. The sample has roughly 140,000 clones; under 90% are singletons. The clonotype comes from a human donor in a cohort sampled during active COVID-19. Sequenced: peripheral blood. The V gene is TRBV7-3, the J gene TRBJ2-2, with 9 bases lining up with TRBD2. CDR3 amino acids: CASSFAGGPSTGELFF. As DNA, the CDR3 is TGTGCCAGCAGCTTCGCGGGAGGGCCAAGCACCGGGGAGCTGTTTTTT.